This T cell receptor (beta chain) was identified during a study of blood T cell repertoires in COVID-19. About the research overall: The United States, Italy and Spain were the sources of the acute and convalescent COVID-19 samples. The cDNA or gDNA used as material had been derived from T cells, B-cell-depleted T cells, or PBMCs.

CDR1 and CDR2 from the germline V gene are LNHDA and SQIVND (reference sequence). With 3 bases removed from V and 3 bases from J, the gap between germline ends came to 11 bases. The CDR3 has 14 residues. Repertoires were generated with immunoSEQ multiplex PCR, while TCRdb's copy carries only in-frame clones and drops some. This table holds about 100,000 clones, about nine tenths found once. There are a few counts of this clone. Material for sequencing was peripheral blood. The sequence was obtained from a man between 45 and 60 years old with acute or convalescent COVID-19. The chain employs TRBV19 and TRBJ1-2; D remains unclear. The CDR3 reads CASSIVEGYYGYTF. In nucleotides, the CDR3 is TGTGCCAGTAGTATCGTAGAGGGATACTATGGCTACACCTTC. Looking up the rest from reference TRBV19 and TRBJ1-2 gives the full variable domain: DGGITQSPKYLFRKEGQNVTLSCEQNLNHDAMYWYRQDPGQGLRLIYYSQIVNDFQKGDIAEGYSVSREKKESFPLTVTSAQKNPTAFYLCASSIVEGYYGYTFGSGTRLTVV.